The source of this T cell receptor beta chain is a study of T-cell memory formation after mild COVID-19. The overall study: TCR clusters were largely donor specific. Broader study findings: Mainly in CM and EM were contracting CD4+ clones; CD8+ were in EMRA. Whereas later expanders leaned CD4+, clones contracting day 15 to 85 showed a balanced CD4/CD8 makeup.

V was trimmed by 6 bases and J by 7 bases, leaving 19 bases between them. The germline V gene encodes CDR1 MGHDK and CDR2 SYGVNS. This CDR3 is built from 15 residues. cDNA libraries for TCR alpha and TCR beta, carrying sample barcodes and UMIs, came from 5'RACE with constant-segment primers. TCRdb used MiXCR to reprocess the 5' RACE reads, holding one entry per CDR3 protein. The sample carries around 140,000 distinct CDR3 sequences, roughly 24% recorded once. About this clonotype itself: Its antigen is as yet unknown.

Sequencing was done on a sample of PBMCs or a T cell subset sorted from them (not recorded which). The chain has TRBV25-1 and TRBJ1-5; D may be TRBD1 (5 bases). The receptor was derived from an adult woman who had mild COVID-19 (a few samples of this study predate the infection). Cell type and time point are not known. The CDR3 sequence is CASSPPGSAGQPQHF. For the CDR3, the DNA is TGTGCCAGCAGCCCCCCAGGGTCCGCCGGGCAGCCCCAGCATTTT.